The 29 T cell receptor beta chains listed next were all sequenced from one sample in a study of blood T cell repertoires in COVID-19 (dated by TCRdb to the early 2020s). The library relied on the immunoSEQ multiplex PCR assay. TCRdb limited this immuneACCESS table to in-frame rearrangements with V and J called. A share of clones is missing; checked studies link under half to unresolved V genes, and the rest is unexplained. The sample table lists around 160,000 clones, 80% of them with a count of one. 4.5% to 7.5% of the sample goes to the ten largest clones. The sample consisted of PBMCs or T cells enriched from blood (not recorded which). The receptors were sampled from a middle-aged man who had recovered from COVID-19.

The chain has TRBV5-1 and TRBJ1-1, with TRBD1 matching over 7 bases. Germline V gene lookup returns CDR1 SGHRS and CDR2 YFSETQ. This CDR3 is built from 16 residues. Losses at the gene ends were 2 bases for V and 7 bases for J; bases not matched to a gene: 14. CDR3 nucleotides: TGCGCCAGCAGCTTTGGGGGTTATGGGGACAGCCTTGAAGCTTTCTTT. This translates into CASSFGGYGDSLEAFF. Variable domain in full (rest from reference TRBV5-1 and TRBJ1-1): KAGVTQTPRYLIKTRGQQVTLSCSPISGHRSVSWYQQTPGQGLQFLFEYFSETQRNKGNFPGRFSGRQFSNSRSEMNVSTLELGDSALYLCASSFGGYGDSLEAFFGQGTRLTVV.

The chain has TRBV12-3 or TRBV12-4 and TRBJ1-2; D call uncertain. The CDR3 is 13 residues long. V shed 2 bases and J shed 8 bases, with 12 bases lying between them. The CDR3 coding sequence is TGTGCCAGCAGTTTATCGCTCTCGGGAGGCTACACCTTC. Protein: CASSLSLSGGYTF.

This sequence joins TRBV28 and TRBJ1-4, with D maybe TRBD1 (6 bases). CDR1 is MDHEN and CDR2 is SYDVKM in the germline V gene. The CDR3 is 14 residues long. V was cut by 3 bases and J by 8 bases, with 13 bases left in between. DNA for the CDR3: TGTGCCAGCAGTTTGCAGGGGTATTGGGAAAAACTGTTTTTT. Protein: CASSLQGYWEKLFF.

The rearrangement joins TRBV10-3 to TRBJ2-3; 7 bases align to TRBD1. The V and J ends lost 3 bases and 2 bases, in that order; junction bases with no gene match: 5. The CDR3 consists of 15 residues. The germline V gene has CDR1 ENHRY and CDR2 SYGVKD. The CDR3 loop is CAISEIRGSTDTQYF. CDR3 in DNA: TGTGCCATCAGTGAAATCAGGGGGTCCACAGATACGCAGTATTTT.

The chain is built from TRBV4-1 and TRBJ2-4, with D perhaps matching TRBD1 (6 bases). The CDR3 runs 15 residues. Germline V gives CDR1 MGHRA, CDR2 YSYEKL. Between the trimmed V and J ends, which lost 4 bases and 0 bases, there was a span of 10 bases. The CDR3 DNA is TGCGCCAGCAGCCGGGACACCTTAGCCAAAAACATTCAGTACTTC. Amino acid sequence: CASSRDTLAKNIQYF.

The V gene is TRBV18, the J gene TRBJ2-7; 8 bases are a match to TRBD1. This CDR3 has 13 residues. J lost 9 bases, V lost 3 bases, and 7 bases had no gene match. CDR1 is KGHSH and CDR2 is LQKENI in the germline V gene. The CDR3 DNA sequence: TGTGCCAGCTCACCGGACAGGGAAAGGGGGCAGTACGTC. Its translation: CASSPDRERGQYV.

The chain links TRBV27 to TRBJ1-4, with D perhaps matching TRBD1 (6 bases). Looked up from germline, CDR1 is MNHEY and CDR2 is SMNVEV (reference sequence). The CDR3 totals 15 residues. Trimming cost V 5 bases and J 8 bases, with 18 bases left between them. CDR3 nucleotide sequence: TGTGCCAGCAGTCGGTATCAGGGGTCGGAGGAAAAACTGTTTTTT. Amino acid sequence: CASSRYQGSEEKLFF.

The gene calls are TRBV9 and TRBJ1-2, with 9 bases identical to TRBD1. The V segment lost 4 bases and the J segment 2 bases; nucleotides outside the gene matches: 9. CDR3 length: 16 residues. Germline loops: CDR1 SGDLS, CDR2 YYNGEE. The CDR3 DNA is TGTGCCAGCAGCCCCGGGACAGGGAATATAAACTATGGCTACACCTTC. Translated, it gives CASSPGTGNINYGYTF.

This clone was seen a handful of times. The genes are TRBV19 and TRBJ1-2; D not certain. V was cut by 7 bases and J by 9 bases, with 21 bases left in between. Germline CDR1 is LNHDA and CDR2 is SQIVND (reference sequence). The CDR3 runs 14 residues. CDR3 sequence reads: CASILTPRHFRYTF. The CDR3 DNA follows: TGTGCCAGTATCCTCACCCCGCGGCATTTTCGCTACACCTTC.

J is TRBJ2-2 and V is TRBV19, with D possibly being TRBD2 (6 bases). The CDR3 is 17 residues long. The germline V and J ends were trimmed by 2 bases and 0 bases, with 13 bases remaining between them. The germline V gene has CDR1 LNHDA and CDR2 SQIVND (reference sequence). The CDR3 nucleotides read TGTGCCAGTAGTATAAAGGCGGCTAGCGCGAACACCGGGGAGCTGTTTTTT. Its translation: CASSIKAASANTGELFF.

The chain links TRBV6-2 or TRBV6-3 to TRBJ2-1, with a weak D call TRBD2 (6 bases). CDR3 length: 17 residues. V shed 0 bases and J shed 8 bases, with 20 bases lying between them. Looked up from germline, CDR1 is MNHEY and CDR2 is SVGEGT. CDR3 sequence: CASSYSTGTWRSYEQFF. In DNA form, the CDR3 reads TGTGCCAGCAGTTACTCGACCGGGACTTGGAGATCATATGAGCAGTTCTTC.

V usage is TRBV7-6 and J usage is TRBJ1-1, with D perhaps matching TRBD1 (5 bases). The V end was cut by 0 bases, the J end by 4 bases, with 12 bases between. The CDR3 covers 15 residues. Germline V gene data show CDR1 as SGHVS and CDR2 as FNYEAQ. CDR3 sequence reads: CASSLASGLVTEAFF. In nucleotides, the CDR3 is TGTGCCAGCAGCTTAGCATCAGGGCTGGTCACTGAAGCTTTCTTT.

The chain combines TRBV9 with TRBJ1-2; no reliable D call. CDR1 and CDR2 (germline): SGDLS, YYNGEE. There are 13 residues in the CDR3. Trimming removed 0 bases from V and 4 bases from J, with 7 bases in between. The CDR3 DNA is TGTGCCAGCAGCGTAGATACGGGCTATGGCTACACCTTC. Its protein is CASSVDTGYGYTF.

The rearrangement links TRBV24-1 to TRBJ1-5; 8 bases are shared with TRBD1. Germline V gives CDR1 KGHDR, CDR2 SFDVKD. The CDR3 is 14 amino acids. Unmatched junction bases numbered 2, after V lost 5 bases and J lost 3 bases. Here the CDR3 DNA reads TGTGCCACCAGTGGGGACAGGTACAATCAGCCCCAGCATTTT. Translating it yields CATSGDRYNQPQHF.

The count of this clone is one. This sequence joins TRBV7-7 and TRBJ2-5, with 7 bases fitting TRBD1. CDR1 SSHAT and CDR2 FNYEAQ come from the germline V gene (reference sequence). The CDR3 has 14 amino acids. J was trimmed by 4 bases and V by 1 base; bases with no gene match: 3. The DNA for the CDR3 is TGTGCCAGCAGCTTAGGTGCAGGGGGAGAGACCCAGTACTTC. It specifies CASSLGAGGETQYF.

The chain links TRBV7-3 to TRBJ1-2, with D uncertain. There are 14 residues in the CDR3. The V end was cut by 5 bases, the J end by 5 bases, with 15 bases between. Per the germline V gene, CDR1 is SGHTA and CDR2 is FQGTGA. The CDR3 region has the DNA TGTGCCAGCAGCGGCAAGGGAGCAAAGTATGGCTACACCTTC. Amino acids: CASSGKGAKYGYTF.

This chain links TRBV6-1 with TRBJ1-5; TRBD1 agrees at 8 bases. V dropped 2 bases and J dropped 7; count of bases not matched to a gene: 7. Germline CDR1 and CDR2: MNHNS and SASEGT. The CDR3 is made up of 15 amino acids. In DNA, the CDR3 is TGTGCCAGCAGTGAATTACGGCAGGGGGCCCAGCCCCAGCATTTT. The encoded protein is CASSELRQGAQPQHF.

This clone was recorded many times. The chain joins TRBV7-3 to TRBJ2-7, with D unclear. The length of the CDR3 is 12 residues. Germline-derived CDR1 and CDR2 are SGHTA and FQGTGA. With 4 bases removed from V and 6 bases from J, the gap between germline ends came to 10 bases. The CDR3: CASSSPPSEQYV. The CDR3 coding sequence is TGTGCCAGCAGCTCCCCCCCCAGCGAGCAGTACGTC.

DNA of the CDR3: TGCGCCAGCAGTGAGGGCGATTTAACTAGTTTATCTCTCCACGAGACCCAGTACTTC. The encoded protein is CASSEGDLTSLSLHETQYF. The chain links TRBV10-1 to TRBJ2-5, with a weak D call TRBD2 (5 bases). With 2 bases removed from V and 5 bases from J, the gap between germline ends came to 27 bases. CDR1 is WNHNN and CDR2 is SYGVQD in the germline V gene (reference sequence). The CDR3 is made up of 19 amino acids.

The chain uses TRBV2 and TRBJ2-1; D might be TRBD2 (6 bases). This CDR3 has 15 residues. CDR1 and CDR2 (germline): SNHLY, FYNNEI. The ends were cut back, 7 bases at V and 6 bases at J, with 19 bases in the middle. DNA for the CDR3: TGTGCCAGCAAAGAAGGGTCGGGGGTTATCAATGAGCAGTTCTTC. The encoded protein is CASKEGSGVINEQFF.

V and J are TRBV7-6 and TRBJ1-2; 9 nucleotides match TRBD1. V lost 2 bases and J lost 4; bases outside the gene matches: 5. This CDR3 region has 15 residues. Germline CDR1 is SGHVS and CDR2 is FNYEAQ. CDR3 protein: CASSLMGQGSYGYTF. The CDR3, as DNA: TGTGCCAGCAGCTTAATGGGACAGGGAAGCTATGGCTACACCTTC.

This clone appeared a single time. This chain uses TRBV15 with TRBJ2-1; 9 bases align to TRBD2. The CDR3 runs 16 residues. Germline trimming cut 1 base from V and 4 bases from J; bases unmatched to any gene: 5. The germline V gene has CDR1 LNHNV and CDR2 YYDKDF (reference sequence). CDR3 coding DNA: TGTGCCACCAGCAGAGGGAGGACTAGCGTGTACAATGAGCAGTTCTTC. Its protein is CATSRGRTSVYNEQFF.

The chain has TRBV7-9 and TRBJ2-3; TRBD2 aligns across 9 bases. CDR3 length: 17 residues. The V gene's germline CDR1 is SEHNR and CDR2 FQNEAQ (reference sequence). Germline trimming cut 1 base from V and 3 bases from J; bases unmatched to any gene: 8. CDR3 region: CASSLGWASGVTDTQYF. CDR3 DNA: TGTGCCAGCAGCTTAGGCTGGGCTAGCGGGGTGACAGATACGCAGTATTTT.

This chain uses TRBV5-1 with TRBJ2-1, with TRBD2 matching over 9 bases. CDR1 is SGHRS, CDR2 YFSETQ, per germline. The CDR3 contains 15 residues. V dropped 4 bases and J dropped 4; count of bases not matched to a gene: 6. This CDR3 reads CASSIGTSMYNEQFF. Written as DNA, the CDR3 is TGCGCCAGCAGCATTGGGACTAGCATGTACAATGAGCAGTTCTTC.

CDR3 in DNA: TGTGCCAGCGCCCACGGCGGGGTAATTGACACCGGGGAGCTGTTTTTT. Amino acid sequence: CASAHGGVIDTGELFF. This rearrangement joins TRBV5-4 to TRBJ2-2, with D maybe TRBD2 (6 bases). Germline CDR1 and CDR2: SGHNT and YYREEE (reference sequence). The V and J ends lost 7 bases and 3 bases respectively, with 19 bases between them. This CDR3 has 16 residues.

The CDR3 sequence is CATSASGVAYNEQFF. CDR3 nucleotide sequence: TGTGCCACCAGTGCTTCAGGGGTTGCCTACAATGAGCAGTTCTTC. The V gene is TRBV24-1, the J gene TRBJ2-1, with TRBD1 as a possible D gene (6 bases). Germline V gene data show CDR1 as KGHDR and CDR2 as SFDVKD. The CDR3 consists of 15 residues. V lost 5 bases, J lost 2 bases, and 12 bases lay in between.

This chain connects TRBV5-6 to TRBJ2-5; 7 nucleotides align to TRBD1. The CDR3 runs 14 residues. V lost 5 bases and J lost 6; bases outside the gene matches: 10. Looked up from germline, CDR1 is SGHDT and CDR2 is YYEEEE. Here the CDR3 DNA reads TGTGCCAGCAGTTTAGGGGGCCAGGGGAAGACCCAGTACTTC. It encodes CASSLGGQGKTQYF. The complete variable domain, with remaining parts taken from reference TRBV5-6 and TRBJ2-5, reads DAGVTQSPTHLIKTRGQQVTLRCSPKSGHDTVSWYQQALGQGPQFIFQYYEEEERQRGNFPDRFSGHQFPNYSSELNVNALLLGDSALYLCASSLGGQGKTQYFGPGTRLLVL.

The V call is TRBV7-9, the J call TRBJ2-7; a weak D match, TRBD2 (5 bases). The CDR3 length is 15 residues. Trimming stripped 4 bases from V and 0 bases from J, with 13 bases between. Germline CDR1 reads SEHNR; CDR2 reads FQNEAQ (reference sequence). The CDR3 sequence: CASSWPGGSSYEQYF. Here the CDR3 DNA reads TGTGCCAGCAGCTGGCCGGGTGGGAGCTCCTACGAGCAGTACTTC.

For this clone: Relative to the germline gene, one junction end is altered; a read error may explain this. The chain combines TRBV10-2 with TRBJ2-2; TRBD2 matches 11 bases. Germline loops: CDR1 WSHSY, CDR2 SAAADI. This CDR3 spans 16 amino acids. The DNA for the CDR3 is TGCGCCAGCAGGGGACCTAGCGGGGGGAACAGCGGGGAGCTGTTTTTT. Protein product: CASRGPSGGNSGELFF.